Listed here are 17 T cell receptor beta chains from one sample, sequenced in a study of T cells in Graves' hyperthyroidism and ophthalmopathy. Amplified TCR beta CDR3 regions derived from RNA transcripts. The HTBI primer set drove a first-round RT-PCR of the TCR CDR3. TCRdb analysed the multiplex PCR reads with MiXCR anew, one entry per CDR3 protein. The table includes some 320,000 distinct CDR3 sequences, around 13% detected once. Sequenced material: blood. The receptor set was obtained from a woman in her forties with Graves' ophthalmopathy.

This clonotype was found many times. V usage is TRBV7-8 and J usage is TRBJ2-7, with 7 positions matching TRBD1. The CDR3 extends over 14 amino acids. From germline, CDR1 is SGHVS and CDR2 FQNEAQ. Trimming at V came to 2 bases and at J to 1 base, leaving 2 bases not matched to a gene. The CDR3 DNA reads TGTGCCAGCAGCTTAAACAGGGGATCCTACGAGCAGTACTTC. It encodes CASSLNRGSYEQYF.

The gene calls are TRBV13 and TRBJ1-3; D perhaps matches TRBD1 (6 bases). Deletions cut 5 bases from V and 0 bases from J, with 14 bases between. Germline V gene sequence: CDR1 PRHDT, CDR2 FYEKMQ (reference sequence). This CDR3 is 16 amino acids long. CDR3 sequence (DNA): TGTGCCAGCAGCCGGGGGGGCAGACACTCTGGAAACACCATATATTTT. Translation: CASSRGGRHSGNTIYF. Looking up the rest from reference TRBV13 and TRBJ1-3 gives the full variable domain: AAGVIQSPRHLIKEKRETATLKCYPIPRHDTVYWYQQGPGQDPQFLISFYEKMQSDKGSIPDRFSAQQFSDYHSELNMSSLELGDSALYFCASSRGGRHSGNTIYFGEGSWLTVV.

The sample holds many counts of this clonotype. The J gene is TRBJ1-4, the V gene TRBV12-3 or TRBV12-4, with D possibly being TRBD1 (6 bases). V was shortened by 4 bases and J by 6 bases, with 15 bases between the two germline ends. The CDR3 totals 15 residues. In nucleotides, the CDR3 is TGTGCCAGCAGTTCTCAGGGGTTTATGGATGAAAAACTGTTTTTT. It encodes CASSSQGFMDEKLFF.

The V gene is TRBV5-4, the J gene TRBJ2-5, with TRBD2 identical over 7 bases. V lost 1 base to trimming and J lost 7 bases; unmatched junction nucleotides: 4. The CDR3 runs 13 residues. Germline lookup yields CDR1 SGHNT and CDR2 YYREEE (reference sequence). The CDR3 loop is CASSLTGGGTQYF. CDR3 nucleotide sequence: TGTGCCAGCAGCTTGACGGGAGGAGGGACCCAGTACTTC.

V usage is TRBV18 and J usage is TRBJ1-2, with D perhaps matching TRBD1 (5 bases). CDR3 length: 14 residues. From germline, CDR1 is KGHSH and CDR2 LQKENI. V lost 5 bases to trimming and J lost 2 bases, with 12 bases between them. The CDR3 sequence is CASSAPGGNYGYTF. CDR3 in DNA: TGTGCCAGCTCAGCCCCCGGGGGGAACTATGGCTACACCTTC.

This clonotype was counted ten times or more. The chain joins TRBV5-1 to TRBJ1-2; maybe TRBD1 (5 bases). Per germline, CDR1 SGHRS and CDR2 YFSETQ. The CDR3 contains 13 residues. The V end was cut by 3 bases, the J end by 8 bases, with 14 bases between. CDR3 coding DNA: TGCGCCAGCAGCTCGGAGGGGATAGGAGGCTACACCTTC. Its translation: CASSSEGIGGYTF.

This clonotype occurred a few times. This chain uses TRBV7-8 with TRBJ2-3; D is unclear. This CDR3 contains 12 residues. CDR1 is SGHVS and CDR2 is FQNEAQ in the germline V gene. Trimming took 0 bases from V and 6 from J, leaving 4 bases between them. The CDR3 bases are TGTGCCAGCAGCTTAGCGAGGGATACGCAGTATTTT. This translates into CASSLARDTQYF.

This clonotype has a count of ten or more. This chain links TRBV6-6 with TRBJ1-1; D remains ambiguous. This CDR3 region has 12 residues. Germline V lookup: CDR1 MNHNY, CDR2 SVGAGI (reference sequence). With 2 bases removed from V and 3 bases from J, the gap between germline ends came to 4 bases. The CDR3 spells CASSYRDTEAFF. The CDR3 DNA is TGTGCCAGCAGTTACCGGGACACTGAAGCTTTCTTT.

DNA of the CDR3: TGTGCCATCAGAGGACTAGCGGGGGACGAGCAGTACTTC. The encoded protein is CAIRGLAGDEQYF. The rearrangement uses TRBV10-3 and TRBJ2-7; 13 bases line up with TRBD2. J gave up 5 bases and V 6 bases, and 1 base lay outside the gene matches. The CDR3 runs to 13 residues. The V gene's germline CDR1 is ENHRY and CDR2 SYGVKD.

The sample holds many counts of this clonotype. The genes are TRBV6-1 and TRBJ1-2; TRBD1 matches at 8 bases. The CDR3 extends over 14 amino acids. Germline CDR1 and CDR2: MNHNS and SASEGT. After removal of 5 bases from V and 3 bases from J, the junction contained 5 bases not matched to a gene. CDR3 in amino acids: CASSLQDRDYGYTF. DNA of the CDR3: TGTGCCAGCAGTCTCCAGGACAGGGACTATGGCTACACCTTC.

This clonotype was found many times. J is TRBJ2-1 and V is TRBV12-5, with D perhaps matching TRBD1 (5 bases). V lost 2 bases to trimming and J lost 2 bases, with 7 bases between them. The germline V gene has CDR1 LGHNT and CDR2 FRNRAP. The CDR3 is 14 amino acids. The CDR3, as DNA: TGTGCTAGTGGTTTGCAGGGCACCTACAATGAGCAGTTCTTC. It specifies CASGLQGTYNEQFF.

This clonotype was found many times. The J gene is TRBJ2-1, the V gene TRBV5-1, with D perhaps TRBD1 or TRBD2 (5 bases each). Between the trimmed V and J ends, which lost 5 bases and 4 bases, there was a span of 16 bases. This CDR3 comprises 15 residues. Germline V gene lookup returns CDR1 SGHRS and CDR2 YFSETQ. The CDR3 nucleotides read TGCGCCAGCAGGTCGACCGGGACCAAGTACAATGAGCAGTTCTTC. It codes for CASRSTGTKYNEQFF.

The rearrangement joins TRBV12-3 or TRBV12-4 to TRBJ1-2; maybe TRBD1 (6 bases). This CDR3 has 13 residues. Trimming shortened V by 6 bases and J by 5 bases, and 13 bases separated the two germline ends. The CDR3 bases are TGTGCCAGCAGCCTCGACAGGAGGTATGGCTACACCTTC. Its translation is CASSLDRRYGYTF.

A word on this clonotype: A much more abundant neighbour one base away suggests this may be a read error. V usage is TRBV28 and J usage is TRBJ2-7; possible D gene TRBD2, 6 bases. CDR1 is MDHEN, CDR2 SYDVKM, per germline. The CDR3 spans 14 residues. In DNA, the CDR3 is TGTGCCAGCAGTAGTTGGGGACTCACCTACGGGCAGTACTTC. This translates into CASSSWGLTYGQYF.

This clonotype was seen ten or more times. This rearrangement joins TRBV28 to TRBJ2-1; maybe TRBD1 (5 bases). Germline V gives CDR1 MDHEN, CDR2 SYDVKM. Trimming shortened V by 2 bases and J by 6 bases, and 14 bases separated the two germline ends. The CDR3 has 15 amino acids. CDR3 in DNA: TGTGCCAGCAGTTTAGTGTTCAGGGTAGGCAATGAGCAGTTCTTC. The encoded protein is CASSLVFRVGNEQFF.

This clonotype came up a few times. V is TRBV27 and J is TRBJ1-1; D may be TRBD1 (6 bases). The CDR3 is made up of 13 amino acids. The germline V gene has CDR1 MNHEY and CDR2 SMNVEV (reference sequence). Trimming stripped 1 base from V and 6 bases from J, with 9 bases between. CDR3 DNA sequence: TGTGCCAGCAGTTTATTCGGGGGCCCTGAAGCTTTCTTT. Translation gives CASSLFGGPEAFF.

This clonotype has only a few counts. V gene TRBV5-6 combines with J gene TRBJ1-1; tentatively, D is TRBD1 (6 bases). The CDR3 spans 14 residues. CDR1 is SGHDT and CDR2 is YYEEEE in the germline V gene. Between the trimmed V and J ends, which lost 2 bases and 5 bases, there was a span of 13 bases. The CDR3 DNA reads TGTGCCAGCAGCTTTTACAGAAGGGGGACTGAAGCTTTCTTT. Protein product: CASSFYRRGTEAFF. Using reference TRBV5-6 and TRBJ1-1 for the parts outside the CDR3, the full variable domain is DAGVTQSPTHLIKTRGQQVTLRCSPKSGHDTVSWYQQALGQGPQFIFQYYEEEERQRGNFPDRFSGHQFPNYSSELNVNALLLGDSALYLCASSFYRRGTEAFFGQGTRLTVV.